One and the same sample provided the 30 T cell receptor beta chains below, sequenced in a study of cytomegalovirus exposure and HLA in healthy donors. PCR used 60 Vbeta primers and 13 Jbeta primers. TCRdb's copy holds only in-frame clones and misses some; the assay was immunoSEQ multiplex PCR. The sample yields 150,000 to 200,000 clones, 75% to 90% seen once. Sequencing was performed on PBMCs. These receptors originate from a human donor in good health.

The V gene is TRBV11-2, the J gene TRBJ2-3; no definite D call. Looked up from germline, CDR1 is SGHAT and CDR2 is FQNNGV. CDR3 length: 13 amino acids. Trimming removed 2 bases from V and 2 bases from J, with 5 bases in between. CDR3 residues: CASSLLLTDTQYF. The CDR3 bases are TGTGCCAGCAGCTTACTCCTCACAGATACGCAGTATTTT.

V and J are TRBV2 and TRBJ2-7; no firm D call. CDR3 length: 13 residues. The V end lost 4 bases, the J end lost 3 bases, and 10 bases lay between the germline ends. Germline loops: CDR1 SNHLY, CDR2 FYNNEI. The CDR3 loop reads CASSVNLRYEQYF. The DNA of the CDR3 is TGTGCCAGCAGTGTGAACCTACGCTACGAGCAGTACTTC.

This CDR3 reads CASSVRGGDQETQYF. The DNA of the CDR3 is TGTGCCAGCAGCGTTAGAGGGGGGGACCAAGAGACCCAGTACTTC. The chain carries TRBV11-1 and TRBJ2-5, with D tentatively TRBD2 (7 bases). The CDR3 has 15 residues. Per germline, CDR1 SGHAT and CDR2 FQDESV (reference sequence). V lost 5 bases to trimming and J lost 0 bases, with 13 bases between them. The variable domain in full, with the rest retrieved from reference TRBV11-1 and TRBJ2-5, is EAEVAQSPRYKITEKSQAVAFWCDPISGHATLYWYRQILGQGPELLVQFQDESVVDDSQLPKDRFSAERLKGVDSTLKIQPAELGDSAMYLCASSVRGGDQETQYFGPGTRLLVL.

This chain uses TRBV28 with TRBJ1-2; perhaps TRBD1 as D (6 bases). V lost 6 bases to trimming and J lost 4 bases, with 24 bases between them. The CDR3 has 17 residues. CDR1 is MDHEN, CDR2 SYDVKM, per germline. CDR3 DNA: TGTGCCAGCAGACAGATCGCAGGACTGAGGGGGATCTATGGCTACACCTTC. Residues: CASRQIAGLRGIYGYTF.

The V gene is TRBV7-2, the J gene TRBJ2-3; D is unresolved. Trimming removed 4 bases at V and 2 bases at J, with 4 bases between. Germline CDR1 is SGHTA and CDR2 is FQGNSA. The CDR3 runs to 12 residues. The CDR3 reads CASSYYTDTQYF. CDR3 DNA: TGTGCCAGCAGCTATTACACAGATACGCAGTATTTT.

The genes are TRBV11-2 and TRBJ1-1; a possible D gene is TRBD1 (5 bases). V lost 4 bases to trimming and J lost 1 base, with 16 bases between them. Germline V CDR1 and CDR2: SGHAT, FQNNGV. This CDR3 has 16 residues. CDR3: CASSSVVGLGNTEAFF. The CDR3 DNA reads as TGTGCCAGCAGCTCAGTTGTGGGGCTGGGGAACACTGAAGCTTTCTTT.

The rearrangement links TRBV28 to TRBJ1-6; the D gene is possibly TRBD1 (5 bases). This CDR3 has 14 residues. V was pared by 6 bases and J by 7 bases, with 13 bases between. Germline lookup yields CDR1 MDHEN and CDR2 SYDVKM. DNA of the CDR3: TGTGCCAGCAGAATGGGGGGTGAGAATTCACCCCTCCACTTT. It codes for CASRMGGENSPLHF.

The V gene is TRBV11-1, the J gene TRBJ1-2, with a weak D call TRBD1 (5 bases). Germline assignment: CDR1 SGHAT and CDR2 FQDESV (reference sequence). Trimming took off 5 bases at V and 8 bases at J, with 21 bases between the two ends. The length of the CDR3 is 15 residues. The DNA of the CDR3 is TGTGCCAGCAGCAGAAATTCAGACAGACAGTGGGGCTACACCTTC. It yields the protein CASSRNSDRQWGYTF.

The chain links TRBV5-1 to TRBJ1-1; 9 bases agree with TRBD1. CDR1 is SGHRS and CDR2 is YFSETQ in the germline V gene. The CDR3 is made up of 15 amino acids. The ends lost 3 bases at V and 0 bases at J; junction bases unmatched: 3. Written as DNA, the CDR3 is TGCGCCAGCAGCTGGGGACAGGGAATGAACACTGAAGCTTTCTTT. Its protein is CASSWGQGMNTEAFF.

The V gene is TRBV7-2, the J gene TRBJ1-3, with 7 bases fitting TRBD1. Per the germline V gene, CDR1 is SGHTA and CDR2 is FQGNSA. After removal of 3 bases from V and 2 bases from J, the junction contained 1 base not matched to a gene. This CDR3 comprises 14 residues. The chain's CDR3 is CASSLGQTGNTIYF. In DNA, the CDR3 is TGTGCCAGCAGCTTGGGACAGACTGGAAACACCATATATTTT.

The rearrangement links TRBV28 to TRBJ2-3; 12 nucleotides agree with TRBD2. The CDR3 consists of 14 residues. Germline CDR1 is MDHEN and CDR2 is SYDVKM. With V trimmed by 9 bases and J by 5 bases, 6 bases remained unmatched. CDR3 coding DNA: TGTGCCAGTCAGACTAGCGGGGGAGAAGATACGCAGTATTTT. Translation: CASQTSGGEDTQYF.

The chain employs TRBV4-1 and TRBJ1-4, with TRBD1 identical over 7 bases. Germline V CDR1 and CDR2: MGHRA, YSYEKL. The CDR3 sequence is 14 residues long. J gave up 4 bases and V 6 bases, and 5 bases lay outside the gene matches. CDR3 amino acids: CASSRDRDNEKLFF. The CDR3 region has the DNA TGCGCCAGCAGTCGAGACAGGGATAATGAAAAACTGTTTTTT.

The chain links TRBV4-3 to TRBJ2-1; 9 nucleotides align to TRBD2. Losses at the gene ends were 4 bases for V and 5 bases for J; bases not matched to a gene: 6. This CDR3 region has 15 residues. Germline CDR1 reads LGHNA; CDR2 reads YSLEER. The DNA of the CDR3 is TGCGCCAGCAGCCCAAGCGGGGGGATCCACAATGAGCAGTTCTTC. Translating gives CASSPSGGIHNEQFF.

The chain recombines TRBV7-8 with TRBJ2-3; 10 bases fit TRBD2. Unmatched junction bases numbered 22, after V lost 5 bases and J lost 2 bases. This CDR3 spans 21 amino acids. Germline loops: CDR1 SGHVS, CDR2 FQNEAQ. This chain's CDR3 is CASSRTRAGLAGAYSTDTQYF. CDR3 sequence (DNA): TGTGCCAGCAGCCGCACACGGGCGGGGCTAGCGGGGGCCTACTCCACAGATACGCAGTATTTT.

The V gene is TRBV7-6, the J gene TRBJ2-7; 7 bases map to TRBD2. CDR3 size: 15 residues. V was clipped by 8 bases and J by 1 base; unmatched bases: 11. Germline CDR1 SGHVS, CDR2 FNYEAQ. In nucleotides, the CDR3 is TGTGCCAGCGGTCCCTGGGCGGGAGAGTCCTACGAGCAGTACTTC. Its protein product is CASGPWAGESYEQYF.

V and J are TRBV6-5 and TRBJ2-5; a possible D gene is TRBD1 (5 bases). The germline CDR1 and CDR2 sequences are MNHEY and SVGAGI. CDR3 size: 16 residues. V was shortened by 2 bases and J by 2 bases, with 15 bases between the two germline ends. CDR3 amino acids: CASSYDVGPFQETQYF. For the CDR3, the DNA is TGTGCCAGCAGTTACGACGTGGGGCCCTTTCAAGAGACCCAGTACTTC.

The chain recombines TRBV5-6 with TRBJ2-7; D not certain. This CDR3 is 16 amino acids long. Germline lookup yields CDR1 SGHDT and CDR2 YYEEEE. Trimming cost V 4 bases and J 0 bases, with 17 bases left between them. The CDR3 DNA reads TGTGCCAGCAGCGCTAAAATGGTACCGCGCTCCTACGAGCAGTACTTC. The encoded protein is CASSAKMVPRSYEQYF.

This chain links TRBV6-5 with TRBJ1-3; D remains unclear. Germline assignment: CDR1 MNHEY and CDR2 SVGAGI. With 4 bases removed from V and 4 bases from J, the gap between germline ends came to 14 bases. CDR3 length: 15 residues. For the CDR3, the DNA is TGTGCCAGCAGTTCCAGTTTGGTCTCCGGAAACACCATATATTTT. Translated, it gives CASSSSLVSGNTIYF.

This clone was observed a single time. The chain couples TRBV9 to TRBJ2-5, with a tentative D call TRBD1 (8 bases). CDR1 and CDR2 (germline): SGDLS, YYNGEE. Trimming took 4 bases from V and 5 from J, leaving 12 bases between them. The CDR3 contains 13 residues. The DNA for the CDR3 is TGTGCCAGCAGCACAGGGGGGGCGGAGACCCAGTACTTC. Residues: CASSTGGAETQYF.

The J gene is TRBJ2-5, the V gene TRBV5-4; possibly TRBD1 for D (6 bases). The CDR3 spans 15 residues. The V end was cut by 0 bases, the J end by 1 base, with 10 bases between. Germline CDR1 is SGHNT and CDR2 is YYREEE (reference sequence). CDR3 in amino acids: CASSLAGTPQETQYF. CDR3 DNA: TGTGCCAGCAGCTTGGCCGGGACACCCCAAGAGACCCAGTACTTC.

V usage is TRBV28 and J usage is TRBJ1-2; 8 bases are shared with TRBD1. The CDR3 runs to 14 residues. Germline V gives CDR1 MDHEN, CDR2 SYDVKM. The J segment lost 5 bases and the V segment lost 2 bases, leaving 4 bases of the junction unmatched. The CDR3 here is CASSLRTGSYGYTF. Written as DNA, the CDR3 is TGTGCCAGCAGTTTAAGGACAGGGAGTTATGGCTACACCTTC.

V usage is TRBV5-1 and J usage is TRBJ2-5, with 7 bases aligning to TRBD1. Germline V gives CDR1 SGHRS, CDR2 YFSETQ. With V trimmed by 3 bases and J by 5 bases, 10 bases remained unmatched. This CDR3 contains 15 residues. For the CDR3, the DNA is TGCGCCAGCAGCTATCGGGACAGCCTGAAGGAGACCCAGTACTTC. Encoded protein: CASSYRDSLKETQYF.

About this clone itself: This same CDR3 is encoded by further DNA sequences in the sample. The V gene is TRBV7-2, the J gene TRBJ1-2; D gene ambiguous. CDR1 is SGHTA and CDR2 is FQGNSA in the germline V gene. The CDR3 contains 12 residues. The V gene lost 2 bases and the J gene lost 5 bases, with 6 bases spanning the gap. The CDR3 reads CASSLSGYGYTF. In DNA form, the CDR3 reads TGTGCCAGCAGCTTATCGGGGTATGGCTACACCTTC.

The chain is built from TRBV7-6 and TRBJ2-7; 10 nucleotides line up with TRBD1. Trimming cost V 2 bases and J 3 bases; bases outside gene matches: 1. CDR1 SGHVS and CDR2 FNYEAQ come from the germline V gene. This CDR3 region has 14 residues. The CDR3 is CASSLWDRGYEQYF. The CDR3 DNA is TGTGCCAGCAGCTTATGGGACAGGGGCTACGAGCAGTACTTC.

This clone was seen once. The V gene is TRBV7-2, the J gene TRBJ2-5; D is perhaps TRBD2 (5 bases). Germline CDR1 and CDR2: SGHTA and FQGNSA. V lost 5 bases and J 5 bases, leaving 6 bases between the germline ends. The CDR3 extends over 11 amino acids. CDR3 sequence (DNA): TGTGCCAGCAGCCCGGGGGAGACCCAGTACTTC. It specifies CASSPGETQYF.

The J gene is TRBJ1-2, the V gene TRBV27, with D possibly being TRBD1 (6 bases). CDR3 length: 14 amino acids. V lost 10 bases and J lost 0, with 15 bases in between. Germline CDR1 MNHEY, CDR2 SMNVEV (reference sequence). As DNA, the CDR3 is TGTGCCACCGGACAGCCCGTCACTAACTATGGCTACACCTTC. Translated: CATGQPVTNYGYTF.

This rearrangement joins TRBV7-7 to TRBJ2-7; TRBD1 aligns across 8 bases. J was trimmed by 4 bases and V by 7 bases; bases with no gene match: 9. CDR3 length: 14 residues. In germline, CDR1 is SSHAT, CDR2 FNYEAQ (reference sequence). Here the CDR3 reads CASNTKDRAYEQYF. In DNA, the CDR3 is TGTGCCAGCAACACAAAGGACAGGGCTTACGAGCAGTACTTC.

The chain couples TRBV10-2 to TRBJ2-7, with 7 bases fitting TRBD1. V shed 7 bases and J 3 bases; nucleotides not matched to a gene: 9. The V gene's germline CDR1 is WSHSY and CDR2 SAAADI. This CDR3 has 14 residues. CDR3 coding DNA: TGCGCCAGCAAAACAGGGGTAGGGATCTACGAGCAGTACTTC. It encodes CASKTGVGIYEQYF.

This rearrangement joins TRBV2 to TRBJ2-3; D remains unclear. CDR3 length: 13 residues. The germline V gene has CDR1 SNHLY and CDR2 FYNNEI. Trimming left V 1 base short and J 2 bases short, with 4 bases between. The DNA for the CDR3 is TGTGCCAGCAGTGAAGACTACACAGATACGCAGTATTTT. As protein: CASSEDYTDTQYF.

The gene calls are TRBV19 and TRBJ1-2, with a weak D call TRBD1 (5 bases). Germline V gives CDR1 LNHDA, CDR2 SQIVND (reference sequence). Trimming removed 0 bases at V and 5 bases at J, with 13 bases between. The CDR3 sequence is 15 residues long. For the CDR3, the DNA is TGTGCCAGTAGTATAGACAGGGCCATAGGATATGGCTACACCTTC. Translating gives CASSIDRAIGYGYTF.